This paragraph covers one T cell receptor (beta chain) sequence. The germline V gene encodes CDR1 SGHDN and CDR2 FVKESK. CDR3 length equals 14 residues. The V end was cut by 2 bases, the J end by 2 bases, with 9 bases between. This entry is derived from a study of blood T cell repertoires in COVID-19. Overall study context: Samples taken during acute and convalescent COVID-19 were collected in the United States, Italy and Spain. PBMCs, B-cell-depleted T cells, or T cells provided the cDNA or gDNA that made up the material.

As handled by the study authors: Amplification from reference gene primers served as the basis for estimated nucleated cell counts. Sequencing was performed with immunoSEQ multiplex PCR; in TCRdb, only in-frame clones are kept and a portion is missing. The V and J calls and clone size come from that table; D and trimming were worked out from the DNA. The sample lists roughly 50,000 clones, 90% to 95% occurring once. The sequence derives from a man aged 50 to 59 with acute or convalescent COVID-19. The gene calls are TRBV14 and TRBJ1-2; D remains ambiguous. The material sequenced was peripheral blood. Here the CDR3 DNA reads TGTGCCAGCAGCCAATCTCGGGTGAACTATGGCTACACCTTC. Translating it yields CASSQSRVNYGYTF.